One sample yielded the 30 T cell receptor beta chains listed below, sequenced in a study of T cells after yellow fever vaccination. Via MiXCR, TCRdb re-called the 5' RACE reads, giving one row per CDR3 protein. The sample has nearly 45,000 distinct CDR3 sequences, under 8% seen once. Sequences were derived from CD8+ T cells not binding an NS4B(214-222) dextramer, sorted from PBMCs, sampled 45 days after the yellow fever booster vaccination. Receptors were obtained from a man in his thirties or forties who received the YFV17D yellow fever vaccine.

Many counts were recorded for this clonotype. V usage is TRBV20-1 and J usage is TRBJ2-7; D is ambiguous. CDR3 size: 15 residues. V dropped 3 bases and J dropped 0 bases, with 15 bases sitting between them. Germline V gives CDR1 DFQATT, CDR2 SNEGSKA (reference sequence). For the CDR3, the DNA is TGCAGTGCTAGTTTTGCCCCCGCCGGCTCCTACGAGCAGTACTTC. It translates to CSASFAPAGSYEQYF.

This clonotype was detected many times. This chain joins TRBV27 and TRBJ2-5; D is perhaps TRBD2 (6 bases). This CDR3 comprises 14 residues. Germline V gives CDR1 MNHEY, CDR2 SMNVEV (reference sequence). The ends were cut back, 5 bases at V and 5 bases at J, with 15 bases in the middle. Here the CDR3 reads CASSHSEGGETQYF. CDR3 nucleotides: TGTGCCAGCAGTCATTCAGAGGGAGGCGAGACCCAGTACTTC.

This clonotype was counted at least ten times. V and J are TRBV7-8 and TRBJ2-3, with 13 bases identical to TRBD2. Trimming cost V 5 bases and J 4 bases; bases outside gene matches: 12. The CDR3 extends over 18 amino acids. CDR1 and CDR2 from the germline V gene are SGHVS and FQNEAQ. Here the CDR3 reads CASSTIWTSGSIADTQYF. The CDR3 bases are TGTGCCAGCAGCACCATCTGGACTAGCGGGAGTATTGCAGATACGCAGTATTTT.

Many counts were recorded for this clonotype. The rearrangement joins TRBV6-5 to TRBJ2-7; D gene ambiguous. Trimming removed 0 bases at V and 5 bases at J, with 11 bases between. This CDR3 spans 14 amino acids. The germline V gene has CDR1 MNHEY and CDR2 SVGAGI. CDR3 DNA sequence: TGTGCCAGCAGTTACTCTTGGGGTTTGGACGAGCAGTACTTC. Translated, it gives CASSYSWGLDEQYF.

At least ten counts were recorded for this clonotype. The chain is built from TRBV11-2 and TRBJ2-5; D could derive from TRBD1 or TRBD2 (5 bases each). Germline-derived CDR1 and CDR2 are SGHAT and FQNNGV. The germline V and J ends were trimmed by 5 bases and 2 bases, with 15 bases remaining between them. The CDR3 runs to 15 residues. CDR3 in DNA: TGTGCCAGCAGCCCCGGGGCCCTCCATCAAGAGACCCAGTACTTC. The encoded protein is CASSPGALHQETQYF.

The sample holds many counts of this clonotype. The chain has TRBV12-3 or TRBV12-4 and TRBJ2-1; TRBD2 aligns across 7 bases. This CDR3 is 14 amino acids long. V lost 4 bases to trimming and J lost 8 bases; unmatched junction nucleotides: 8. The CDR3 DNA follows: TGTGCCAGCAGTTCCGGACTAGGTCAATATGAGCAGTTCTTC. Protein: CASSSGLGQYEQFF.

This clonotype was detected a few times. This rearrangement joins TRBV27 to TRBJ2-5; D remains unclear. This CDR3 is 12 amino acids long. V lost 5 bases, J lost 5 bases, and 9 bases lay in between. Germline CDR1 MNHEY, CDR2 SMNVEV (reference sequence). CDR3 sequence reads: CASSPSSETQYF. CDR3 bases: TGTGCCAGCAGTCCCTCCTCGGAGACCCAGTACTTC.

This clonotype appeared many times. The CDR3 DNA reads as TGCGCCAGCATCCCGGGACCTTATAATTCACCCCTCCACTTT. Protein product: CASIPGPYNSPLHF. The V call is TRBV10-2, the J call TRBJ1-6, with D possibly being TRBD1 (5 bases). The germline gives CDR1 WSHSY, CDR2 SAAADI. This CDR3 is built from 14 residues. V was shortened by 7 bases and J by 4 bases, with 11 bases between the two germline ends.

This clonotype was found a few times. The chain couples TRBV27 to TRBJ2-7, with TRBD1 as a possible D gene (6 bases). V lost 5 bases to trimming and J lost 0 bases, with 11 bases between them. The CDR3 sequence is 14 residues long. Per the germline V gene, CDR1 is MNHEY and CDR2 is SMNVEV (reference sequence). The CDR3 loop is CASSPYRDSYEQYF. CDR3 in DNA: TGTGCCAGCAGTCCTTACAGGGACTCCTACGAGCAGTACTTC.

This clonotype came up many times. The chain has TRBV5-1 and TRBJ2-1; possible D gene TRBD2, 6 bases. The CDR3 covers 14 residues. CDR1 is SGHRS, CDR2 YFSETQ, per germline. Trimming took off 0 bases at V and 9 bases at J, with 13 bases between the two ends. For the CDR3, the DNA is TGCGCCAGCAGCTTGGGAGGCGGGGCTCCTGAGCAGTTCTTC. Protein: CASSLGGGAPEQFF.

CDR3: CSASDPPDGSTDTQYF. The CDR3 coding sequence is TGCAGTGCTAGTGATCCCCCGGACGGGAGCACAGATACGCAGTATTTT. The V and J genes are TRBV20-1 and TRBJ2-3; the D is unclear. The germline V gene has CDR1 DFQATT and CDR2 SNEGSKA (reference sequence). V lost 3 bases, J lost 0 bases, and 16 bases lay in between. This CDR3 comprises 16 residues.

The chain uses TRBV14 and TRBJ2-1; D unresolved. The germline V gene has CDR1 SGHDN and CDR2 FVKESK. The V gene lost 3 bases and the J gene lost 0 bases, with 12 bases spanning the gap. The CDR3 runs 16 residues. The CDR3 here is CASSQGSPSSYNEQFF. CDR3 bases: TGTGCCAGCAGCCAGGGGTCTCCTAGCTCCTACAATGAGCAGTTCTTC.

This clonotype has ten or more counts. Germline is not matched at one junction end, which may reflect a read error. The rearrangement links TRBV5-6 to TRBJ2-7; no clear D. The CDR3 is 12 residues long. Germline assignment: CDR1 SGHDT and CDR2 YYEEEE. The CDR3 DNA is TGTGCCAGCACCACTTTCTCCAACGAGCAGTACTTC. Translated, it gives CASTTFSNEQYF.

This clonotype was counted many times. V usage is TRBV5-4 and J usage is TRBJ2-4, with D tentatively TRBD2 (6 bases). Between the trimmed V and J ends, which lost 4 bases and 8 bases, there was a span of 13 bases. Germline CDR1 reads SGHNT; CDR2 reads YYREEE (reference sequence). The CDR3 extends over 13 amino acids. The CDR3 DNA sequence: TGTGCCAGCAGCGGGCGGGATTCCGACATTCAGTACTTC. It codes for CASSGRDSDIQYF.

This clonotype showed up many times. The chain links TRBV7-9 to TRBJ1-2; 7 bases map to TRBD1. Losses at the gene ends were 5 bases for V and 0 bases for J; bases not matched to a gene: 9. The germline V gene has CDR1 SEHNR and CDR2 FQNEAQ (reference sequence). The CDR3 totals 16 residues. CDR3 sequence (DNA): TGTGCCAGCAGCCACCCCCTGACAGGGACTAACTATGGCTACACCTTC. Amino acid sequence: CASSHPLTGTNYGYTF.

This clonotype was seen a few times. The chain combines TRBV5-1 with TRBJ2-1, with 12 nucleotides matching TRBD2. Germline-derived CDR1 and CDR2 are SGHRS and YFSETQ. After removal of 5 bases from V and 5 bases from J, the junction contained 8 bases not matched to a gene. The CDR3 is made up of 16 amino acids. The CDR3 loop reads CASRPFLAGGHNEQFF. The CDR3 DNA reads TGCGCCAGCAGACCTTTCCTAGCGGGAGGGCACAATGAGCAGTTCTTC.

This clonotype was seen more than once but under ten times. J is TRBJ2-5 and V is TRBV12-3 or TRBV12-4, with 11 bases fitting TRBD2. The CDR3 totals 13 residues. The J segment lost 5 bases and the V segment lost 7 bases, leaving 3 bases of the junction unmatched. CDR3 loop: CASTTSGSETQYF. In nucleotides, the CDR3 is TGTGCCAGCACTACTAGCGGGAGTGAGACCCAGTACTTC.

V gene TRBV6-5 combines with J gene TRBJ2-1; TRBD1 matches 8 bases. The CDR3 loop spans 15 amino acids. Germline CDR1 is MNHEY and CDR2 is SVGAGI. V was clipped by 7 bases and J by 4 bases; unmatched bases: 9. In DNA form, the CDR3 reads TGTGCCAGCAAGGGCGAGGACAGGGCTTACAATGAGCAGTTCTTC. It encodes CASKGEDRAYNEQFF.

There are many counts of this clonotype. The chain combines TRBV29-1 with TRBJ2-7, with 12 bases aligning to TRBD2. CDR1 is SQVTM and CDR2 is ANQGSEA in the germline V gene. CDR3 length: 14 amino acids. The junction had 4 bases not matched to a gene; V was cut back by 2 bases and J by 5 bases. CDR3 region: CSVETSGRWHEQYF. CDR3 DNA: TGCAGCGTTGAAACTAGCGGGAGGTGGCACGAGCAGTACTTC.

This clonotype was seen ten or more times. The chain has TRBV27 and TRBJ2-1, with TRBD2 matching 7 bases. This CDR3 is built from 12 residues. The V gene's germline CDR1 is MNHEY and CDR2 SMNVEV (reference sequence). The V and J ends lost 5 bases and 9 bases, in that order; junction bases with no gene match: 4. The CDR3 loop reads CASSPASGEQFF. CDR3 nucleotides: TGTGCCAGCAGTCCGGCTAGCGGTGAGCAGTTCTTC.

V is TRBV28 and J is TRBJ2-1; no firm D call. This CDR3 comprises 13 residues. With 2 bases removed from V and 3 bases from J, the gap between germline ends came to 5 bases. From germline, CDR1 is MDHEN and CDR2 SYDVKM. The CDR3 region is CASSLPNYNEQFF. CDR3 bases: TGTGCCAGCAGTTTACCGAACTACAATGAGCAGTTCTTC.

In its sample, this clonotype was seen many times. The rearrangement joins TRBV20-1 to TRBJ2-1; the D gene is possibly TRBD2 (5 bases). CDR1 is DFQATT and CDR2 is SNEGSKA in the germline V gene (reference sequence). V was cut by 3 bases and J by 8 bases, with 8 bases left in between. The CDR3 extends over 11 amino acids. The DNA for the CDR3 is TGCAGTGCTAGCTGGCGGGATGAGCAGTTCTTC. Translation: CSASWRDEQFF.

This clonotype was observed many times. The rearrangement links TRBV7-2 to TRBJ2-7; 10 bases line up with TRBD2. The CDR3 is made up of 16 amino acids. With V trimmed by 4 bases and J by 6 bases, 12 bases remained unmatched. The germline V gene encodes CDR1 SGHTA and CDR2 FQGNSA. The CDR3 nucleotides are TGTGCCAGCAGCTACACTAGCGGGACCCCAGGGATCGAGCAGTACTTC. Residues: CASSYTSGTPGIEQYF.

This clonotype occurred many times. V and J are TRBV6-5 and TRBJ1-2; D remains unclear. The germline V gene encodes CDR1 MNHEY and CDR2 SVGAGI. Trimming took 0 bases from V and 6 from J, leaving 8 bases between them. The CDR3 runs to 13 residues. The CDR3 DNA reads TGTGCCAGCAGTTACTCAACGCGAGATGGCTACACCTTC. Amino acids: CASSYSTRDGYTF.

This clonotype was seen many times. V usage is TRBV10-2 and J usage is TRBJ2-7; D is uncertain. The CDR3 contains 10 residues. The germline V gene encodes CDR1 WSHSY and CDR2 SAAADI. The V end was cut by 10 bases, the J end by 5 bases, with 9 bases between. CDR3 sequence reads: CATPHHEQYF. The CDR3, as DNA: TGCGCCACCCCGCACCACGAGCAGTACTTC.

V is TRBV11-2 and J is TRBJ2-1; D remains ambiguous. The CDR3 contains 17 residues. From germline, CDR1 is SGHAT and CDR2 FQNNGV. Trimming removed 2 bases at V and 4 bases at J, with 18 bases between. The CDR3 nucleotides are TGTGCCAGCAGCTTACATAGATTGCCGACCCAATACAATGAGCAGTTCTTC. The encoded protein is CASSLHRLPTQYNEQFF.

This chain uses TRBV27 with TRBJ2-1; 9 nucleotides match TRBD1. Germline assignment: CDR1 MNHEY and CDR2 SMNVEV (reference sequence). The CDR3 is 17 residues long. With 0 bases clipped from V and 4 bases from J, the junction kept 7 bases outside the gene matches. CDR3 loop: CASSLSPTGGIYNEQFF. DNA for the CDR3: TGTGCCAGCAGTTTATCCCCGACAGGGGGGATATACAATGAGCAGTTCTTC.

The chain links TRBV27 to TRBJ2-5; possibly TRBD1 or TRBD2 for D (6 bases each). This CDR3 spans 14 amino acids. Germline V gene data show CDR1 as MNHEY and CDR2 as SMNVEV (reference sequence). Trimming pared 8 bases from V and 1 base from J, leaving 14 bases between. CDR3 sequence reads: CASAPGGRQETQYF. CDR3 in DNA: TGTGCCAGCGCCCCCGGGGGCCGCCAAGAGACCCAGTACTTC.

This clonotype was seen at least ten times. This chain uses TRBV2 with TRBJ1-2; tentatively, D is TRBD1 (6 bases). The germline V gene has CDR1 SNHLY and CDR2 FYNNEI. Trimming stripped 8 bases from V and 4 bases from J, with 17 bases between. This CDR3 comprises 14 residues. This CDR3 is CASPPKDSAYGYTF. The CDR3, as DNA: TGTGCCAGCCCCCCCAAGGACAGCGCCTATGGCTACACCTTC.

This clonotype turned up a few times. The rearrangement uses TRBV4-3 and TRBJ2-7; D might be TRBD1 (6 bases). The CDR3 consists of 14 residues. Germline V lookup: CDR1 LGHNA, CDR2 YSLEER. V gave up 1 base and J gave up 4 bases, with 11 bases separating them. This CDR3 reads CASSQGPDSYEQYF. The CDR3 DNA reads TGCGCCAGCAGCCAAGGGCCGGACAGTTACGAGCAGTACTTC.